Below are 30 T cell receptor beta chains sequenced from a single sample in a study of blood T cell repertoires in COVID-19. The protocol was immunoSEQ multiplex PCR, while the TCRdb copy is restricted to in-frame clones and leaves out a portion. The table records some 150,000 clones, 89% of them present only once. The specimen was PBMCs or T cells enriched from blood (not recorded which). Source of these receptors: a woman younger than 35 who had recovered from COVID-19.

The table lists this clone with a count of one. The chain is built from TRBV5-1 and TRBJ2-2; D remains ambiguous. The V gene lost 0 bases and the J gene lost 2 bases, with 8 bases spanning the gap. CDR1 is SGHRS, CDR2 YFSETQ, per germline. The CDR3 covers 15 residues. This chain's CDR3 is CASSLVAQNTGELFF. CDR3 bases: TGCGCCAGCAGCTTGGTAGCACAAAACACCGGGGAGCTGTTTTTT.

In its sample, this clone was seen once. V and J are TRBV6-5 and TRBJ2-1; possibly TRBD2 for D (7 bases). V was trimmed by 6 bases and J by 8 bases, leaving 20 bases between them. This CDR3 spans 15 amino acids. Germline loops: CDR1 MNHEY, CDR2 SVGAGI. The CDR3 is CASSGLVRGRDEQFF. The CDR3 nucleotides are TGTGCCAGCAGCGGACTAGTCAGGGGTAGGGATGAGCAGTTCTTC.

This clone was detected only a few times. J is TRBJ2-5 and V is TRBV7-3; D possibly corresponds to TRBD2 (5 bases). V gave up 5 bases and J gave up 5 bases, with 12 bases separating them. The CDR3 sequence is 13 residues long. Germline CDR1 reads SGHTA; CDR2 reads FQGTGA. CDR3 loop: CASSPSPGETQYF. The CDR3 DNA sequence: TGTGCCAGCAGCCCCAGTCCGGGGGAGACCCAGTACTTC.

The chain has TRBV28 and TRBJ2-2; tentatively, D is TRBD1 (5 bases). This CDR3 is built from 14 residues. CDR1 is MDHEN and CDR2 is SYDVKM in the germline V gene. V was trimmed by 6 bases and J by 3 bases, leaving 11 bases between them. DNA of the CDR3: TGTGCCAGCAGGGGGCCGGCGGACACCGGGGAGCTGTTTTTT. Protein sequence: CASRGPADTGELFF.

This clone showed up just once. The chain combines TRBV18 with TRBJ2-2, with no clear D. Germline lookup yields CDR1 KGHSH and CDR2 LQKENI. Trimming shortened V by 2 bases and J by 7 bases, and 11 bases separated the two germline ends. The CDR3 runs to 14 residues. As DNA, the CDR3 is TGTGCCAGCTCACCAAAATCTCCAGTCGGGGAGCTGTTTTTT. Translating gives CASSPKSPVGELFF.

The J gene is TRBJ2-7, the V gene TRBV12-3 or TRBV12-4; maybe TRBD1 (5 bases). CDR3 length: 12 residues. V dropped 8 bases and J dropped 4 bases, with 12 bases sitting between them. CDR3 DNA: TGTGCCAGCCGGGCAGGGATATACGAGCAGTACTTC. Translation gives CASRAGIYEQYF.

This chain links TRBV4-1 with TRBJ1-4; 8 nucleotides agree with TRBD1. Germline trimming cut 3 bases from V and 0 bases from J; bases unmatched to any gene: 9. The length of the CDR3 is 18 residues. CDR1 and CDR2 (germline): MGHRA, YSYEKL. Written as DNA, the CDR3 is TGCGCCAGCAGCCAGACAGGGGCCAATCTTGCAACTAATGAAAAACTGTTTTTT. Translating it yields CASSQTGANLATNEKLFF.

CDR3 DNA sequence: TGTGCCAGTATGCGGACAGTTCTTAGCAATCAGCCCCAGCATTTT. This encodes CASMRTVLSNQPQHF. The chain uses TRBV19 and TRBJ1-5; possible D gene TRBD1, 6 bases. CDR1 and CDR2 (germline): LNHDA, SQIVND (reference sequence). The CDR3 loop spans 15 amino acids. Trimming took off 7 bases at V and 0 bases at J, with 13 bases between the two ends.

V is TRBV6-1 and J is TRBJ2-3, with 7 bases matching TRBD1. Losses at the gene ends were 2 bases for V and 4 bases for J; bases not matched to a gene: 9. The germline CDR1 and CDR2 sequences are MNHNS and SASEGT. The length of the CDR3 is 16 residues. CDR3 residues: CASSELNRGGSDTQYF. CDR3 bases: TGTGCCAGCAGTGAATTAAACAGGGGCGGGTCAGATACGCAGTATTTT.

This clone has a single count. This chain connects TRBV5-6 to TRBJ1-1; 8 nucleotides line up with TRBD1. The CDR3 loop spans 13 amino acids. The germline V gene encodes CDR1 SGHDT and CDR2 YYEEEE. The trim removed 5 bases at V and 3 bases at J, leaving 3 bases unmatched. CDR3 sequence: CASRTTGDTEAFF. The CDR3 DNA is TGTGCCAGCAGGACGACAGGGGACACTGAAGCTTTCTTT.

The chain's CDR3 is CASNSGSLVEQFF. In DNA form, the CDR3 reads TGTGCCAGTAATAGCGGGAGTTTGGTTGAGCAGTTCTTC. This chain uses TRBV19 with TRBJ2-1; 9 nucleotides agree with TRBD2. V lost 7 bases and J lost 9; bases outside the gene matches: 7. The CDR3 has 13 residues. CDR1 LNHDA and CDR2 SQIVND come from the germline V gene (reference sequence).

The rearrangement joins TRBV28 to TRBJ2-1; 9 positions agree with TRBD1. Germline V lookup: CDR1 MDHEN, CDR2 SYDVKM. This CDR3 region has 14 residues. With V trimmed by 4 bases and J by 10 bases, 8 bases remained unmatched. CDR3 DNA sequence: TGTGCCAGCAGTTGGGGACAGGGTGTGTGGGAGCAGTTCTTC. Amino acid sequence: CASSWGQGVWEQFF.

The chain recombines TRBV6-5 with TRBJ2-7, with 8 bases fitting TRBD1. V was pared by 6 bases and J by 3 bases, with 4 bases of the junction left unmatched. Per the germline V gene, CDR1 is MNHEY and CDR2 is SVGAGI. The CDR3 extends over 13 amino acids. CDR3 nucleotides: TGTGCCAGCAGACCTGGACAGGGCTACGAGCAGTACTTC. Its protein product is CASRPGQGYEQYF.

This clone showed up just once. The V gene is TRBV30, the J gene TRBJ2-7; TRBD2 matches at 8 bases. With 1 base clipped from V and 7 bases from J, the junction kept 18 bases outside the gene matches. CDR1 and CDR2 from the germline V gene are GTSNPN and SVGIG (reference sequence). This CDR3 is 17 amino acids long. CDR3 residues: CAWSDRIRGGRAFEQYF. DNA for the CDR3: TGTGCCTGGAGTGACCGAATCCGGGGGGGGAGGGCCTTTGAGCAGTACTTC.

The rearrangement joins TRBV7-3 to TRBJ2-3, with unresolved D. The CDR3 runs to 14 residues. V lost 3 bases and J lost 3, with 10 bases in between. Germline CDR1 and CDR2: SGHTA and FQGTGA. The CDR3 spells CASSLVDTTDTQYF. In DNA form, the CDR3 reads TGTGCCAGCAGCTTGGTCGACACGACAGATACGCAGTATTTT.

J is TRBJ1-1 and V is TRBV4-2, with D possibly matching TRBD1 (6 bases). Germline-derived CDR1 and CDR2 are LGHNA and YNFKEQ. The V gene lost 1 base and the J gene lost 1 base, with 10 bases spanning the gap. This CDR3 is built from 15 residues. The CDR3 region has the DNA TGTGCCAGCAGCCAAGTCACAGGGAGGAACACTGAAGCTTTCTTT. Its translation: CASSQVTGRNTEAFF.

This chain links TRBV30 with TRBJ2-4; 8 bases map to TRBD2. This CDR3 region has 13 residues. Per germline, CDR1 GTSNPN and CDR2 SVGIG (reference sequence). V dropped 3 bases and J dropped 7; count of bases not matched to a gene: 5. CDR3 nucleotide sequence: TGTGCCTGGAGCGGCGGGAGGTCGAACATTCAGTACTTC. This encodes CAWSGGRSNIQYF.

A single count supports this clone. The chain has TRBV18 and TRBJ2-5; TRBD1 matches 7 bases. This CDR3 region has 14 residues. J gave up 2 bases and V 3 bases, and 3 bases lay outside the gene matches. The V gene's germline CDR1 is KGHSH and CDR2 LQKENI. This CDR3 is CASSPVRGQETQYF. CDR3 in DNA: TGTGCCAGCTCACCCGTCAGGGGGCAAGAGACCCAGTACTTC.

The rearrangement links TRBV9 to TRBJ1-1, with no clear D. Trimming left V 1 base short and J 0 bases short, with 10 bases between. This CDR3 comprises 15 residues. Germline V lookup: CDR1 SGDLS, CDR2 YYNGEE. CDR3 nucleotides: TGTGCCAGCAGCGTATGGGCAGATATGAACACTGAAGCTTTCTTT. As protein: CASSVWADMNTEAFF.

The chain couples TRBV7-9 to TRBJ1-2, with D possibly TRBD1 on 5 matching bases. The germline V and J ends were trimmed by 7 bases and 3 bases, with 15 bases remaining between them. The CDR3 totals 14 residues. Germline V gene sequence: CDR1 SEHNR, CDR2 FQNEAQ (reference sequence). The CDR3 nucleotides read TGTGCCAGCACCACTTCCGGAGGGGACTATGGCTACACCTTC. It is translated as CASTTSGGDYGYTF.

V usage is TRBV6-1 and J usage is TRBJ2-3, with D perhaps matching TRBD1 (5 bases). Trimming left V 0 bases short and J 3 bases short, with 16 bases between. The germline V gene has CDR1 MNHNS and CDR2 SASEGT. The CDR3 length is 17 residues. Here the CDR3 reads CASSEAVGHLRTDTQYF. The CDR3 DNA sequence: TGTGCCAGCAGTGAAGCGGTGGGGCACCTGAGAACAGATACGCAGTATTTT.

The rearrangement links TRBV14 to TRBJ1-5; no definite D call. V was pared by 4 bases and J by 6 bases, with 22 bases between. Germline-derived CDR1 and CDR2 are SGHDN and FVKESK. The CDR3 has 17 amino acids. CDR3 region: CASSRTEGGGLGQPQHF. Written as DNA, the CDR3 is TGTGCCAGCAGCCGTACGGAGGGAGGAGGGTTGGGTCAGCCCCAGCATTTT.

The CDR3 nucleotides read TGTGCCAGCAGCCAAGACCCCGGGACAGGGGGCAGGGGCTACACCTTC. It encodes CASSQDPGTGGRGYTF. The chain couples TRBV3-1 (or the pseudogene TRBV3-2) to TRBJ1-2, with 12 positions matching TRBD1. CDR3 length: 16 amino acids. Germline V gives CDR1 LGHDT, CDR2 YNNKEL (reference sequence). Unmatched junction bases numbered 7, after V lost 0 bases and J lost 8 bases.

The chain combines TRBV20-1 with TRBJ2-1, with TRBD2 matching 8 bases. The CDR3 runs 15 residues. Looked up from germline, CDR1 is DFQATT and CDR2 is SNEGSKA (reference sequence). V trimming: 3 bases; J trimming: 6 bases; junction bases outside the gene matches: 10. CDR3 bases: TGCAGTGCTAGTGCGATTCCCGGGGGGGGCAATGAGCAGTTCTTC. This gives the protein CSASAIPGGGNEQFF.

This clone was detected only once. The gene calls are TRBV4-1 and TRBJ1-5, with D possibly matching TRBD1 (5 bases). The CDR3 consists of 16 residues. The V and J ends lost 0 bases and 4 bases respectively, with 13 bases between them. Looked up from germline, CDR1 is MGHRA and CDR2 is YSYEKL. The chain's CDR3 is CASSQEGGRGNQPQHF. DNA of the CDR3: TGCGCCAGCAGCCAAGAAGGTGGGCGGGGGAATCAGCCCCAGCATTTT.

On this clone itself: The same CDR3 can be traced to other DNA sequences in this sample. V and J are TRBV7-3 and TRBJ2-3; D perhaps matches TRBD2 (5 bases). The CDR3 extends over 14 amino acids. CDR1 SGHTA and CDR2 FQGTGA come from the germline V gene. Deletions cut 2 bases from V and 4 bases from J, with 10 bases between. This chain's CDR3 is CASSLAGGADTQYF. For the CDR3, the DNA is TGTGCCAGCAGCTTAGCCGGAGGCGCAGATACGCAGTATTTT.

The CDR3: CAIKWREGDEQFF. The DNA for the CDR3 is TGTGCCATCAAATGGCGGGAGGGGGATGAGCAGTTCTTC. This rearrangement joins TRBV10-3 to TRBJ2-1, with 9 bases aligning to TRBD2. Germline V gene data show CDR1 as ENHRY and CDR2 as SYGVKD. The CDR3 loop spans 13 amino acids. V lost 7 bases to trimming and J lost 8 bases; unmatched junction nucleotides: 6.

The chain employs TRBV25-1 and TRBJ2-1, with a possible D match to TRBD1 (6 bases). There are 14 residues in the CDR3. CDR1 MGHDK and CDR2 SYGVNS come from the germline V gene. V lost 3 bases and J lost 8, with 14 bases in between. The CDR3 protein is CASSETGIRDEQFF. The CDR3 coding sequence is TGTGCCAGCAGTGAGACAGGTATTCGGGATGAGCAGTTCTTC. Combining the CDR3 with reference TRBV25-1 and TRBJ2-1 gives the whole variable domain EADIYQTPRYLVIGTGKKITLECSQTMGHDKMYWYQQDPGMELHLIHYSYGVNSTEKGDLSSESTVSRIRTEHFPLTLESARPSHTSQYLCASSETGIRDEQFFGPGTRLTVL.

This chain's CDR3 is CASSLWGVEAFF. Written as DNA, the CDR3 is TGTGCCAGCAGTTTATGGGGGGTTGAAGCTTTCTTT. The rearrangement joins TRBV12-3 or TRBV12-4 to TRBJ1-1; maybe TRBD1 (5 bases). The V and J ends lost 2 bases and 7 bases respectively, with 8 bases between them. The CDR3 totals 12 residues.

V gene TRBV6-1 combines with J gene TRBJ2-2, with 9 nucleotides matching TRBD1. The germline gives CDR1 MNHNS, CDR2 SASEGT. This CDR3 region has 17 residues. Trimming took 4 bases from V and 4 from J; bases not matched to a gene: 10. As DNA, the CDR3 is TGTGCCAGCAGTGGCGGTCCGGGACAGGGAATCACCGGGGAGCTGTTTTTT. Translated: CASSGGPGQGITGELFF.